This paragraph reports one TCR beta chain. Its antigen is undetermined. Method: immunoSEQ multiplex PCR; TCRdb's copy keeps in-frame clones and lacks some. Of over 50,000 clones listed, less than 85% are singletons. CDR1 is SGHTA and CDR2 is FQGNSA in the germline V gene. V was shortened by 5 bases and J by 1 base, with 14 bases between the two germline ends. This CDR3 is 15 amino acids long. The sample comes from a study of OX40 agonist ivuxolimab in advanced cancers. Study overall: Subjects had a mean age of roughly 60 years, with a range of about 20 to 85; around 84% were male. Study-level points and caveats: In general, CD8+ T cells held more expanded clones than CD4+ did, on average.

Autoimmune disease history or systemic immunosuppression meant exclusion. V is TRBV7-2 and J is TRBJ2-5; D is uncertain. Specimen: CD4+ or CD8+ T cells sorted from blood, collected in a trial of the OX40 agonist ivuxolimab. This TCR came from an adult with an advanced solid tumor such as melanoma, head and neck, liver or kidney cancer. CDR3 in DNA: TGTGCCAGCAGCCGCCCAGGTTCTTCCCAAGAGACCCAGTACTTC. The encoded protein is CASSRPGSSQETQYF.